This T cell receptor (beta chain) originates from a study of patients and donors after allogeneic stem cell transplantation. TCRdb redid the calling of the RT-PCR reads with MiXCR, one entry per CDR3 protein. Of about 230,000 distinct CDR3 sequences in the sample, about 14% were seen once. This clonotype was found a few times. The CDR3 totals 14 residues. Per the germline V gene, CDR1 is DFQATT and CDR2 is SNEGSKA (reference sequence). Trimming cost V 2 bases and J 5 bases, with 14 bases left between them. The TCR was taken from a human donor who was either an allogeneic HSCT recipient or a stem cell or donor lymphocyte infusion donor (not recorded which). It is not recorded whose cells these are; they may come from a transplant donor. The rearrangement uses TRBV20-1 and TRBJ2-3; D perhaps matches TRBD2 (5 bases). The sample consisted of blood, either unsorted or a sorted T cell fraction (not recorded which). The CDR3 nucleotides read TGCAGTGCTAGACGGGAAGGGCAAGGAGATACGCAGTATTTT. Its protein is CSARREGQGDTQYF.